Following are 30 T cell receptor beta chains from one sample sequenced in a study of blood T cell repertoires in COVID-19. Method: immunoSEQ multiplex PCR; TCRdb's copy keeps in-frame clones and lacks some. The sample has 150,000 to 200,000 clones, about 84% seen once. Sequenced: peripheral blood. The origin of the receptors is a woman in her 30s with acute or convalescent COVID-19.

Only one count was recorded for this clone. This chain joins TRBV27 and TRBJ2-1; D is perhaps TRBD1 (5 bases). This CDR3 is built from 15 residues. Looked up from germline, CDR1 is MNHEY and CDR2 is SMNVEV (reference sequence). V lost 8 bases and J 0 bases, leaving 14 bases between the germline ends. The CDR3 nucleotides are TGTGCCAGCGGGTTGACAGTCGGCTCCTACAATGAGCAGTTCTTC. Translation gives CASGLTVGSYNEQFF.

The chain employs TRBV19 and TRBJ1-5, with D possibly TRBD1 on 5 matching bases. This CDR3 region has 14 residues. Germline V gives CDR1 LNHDA, CDR2 SQIVND (reference sequence). V lost 3 bases to trimming and J lost 4 bases, with 10 bases between them. For the CDR3, the DNA is TGTGCCAGTAGTATGGACATTACGAATCAGCCCCAGCATTTT. This sequence encodes CASSMDITNQPQHF.

The chain is built from TRBV7-2 and TRBJ2-7; TRBD2 matches at 12 bases. CDR1 is SGHTA and CDR2 is FQGNSA in the germline V gene. This CDR3 comprises 16 residues. V was clipped by 5 bases and J by 0 bases; unmatched bases: 5. The CDR3 region is CASSLRLAGDSYEQYF. The DNA of the CDR3 is TGTGCCAGCAGCCTAAGACTAGCGGGAGACTCCTACGAGCAGTACTTC.

The chain carries TRBV4-1 and TRBJ2-5; tentative D call: TRBD1 (6 bases). The V end lost 1 base, the J end lost 5 bases, and 17 bases lay between the germline ends. The CDR3 length is 16 residues. Germline V gene data show CDR1 as MGHRA and CDR2 as YSYEKL. The CDR3 sequence: CASSQVPGDSGETQYF. In DNA form, the CDR3 reads TGCGCCAGCAGCCAAGTTCCAGGGGATTCGGGGGAGACCCAGTACTTC.

DNA for the CDR3: TGTGCCAGCAGTCCTTTGAGGCCGAATTCACCCCTCCACTTT. As protein: CASSPLRPNSPLHF. This chain links TRBV28 with TRBJ1-6, with D hard to call. The CDR3 has 14 amino acids. Germline V gene data show CDR1 as MDHEN and CDR2 as SYDVKM. Trimming left V 5 bases short and J 7 bases short, with 12 bases between.

V and J are TRBV5-8 and TRBJ2-3; tentatively, D is TRBD2 (5 bases). V was trimmed by 6 bases and J by 7 bases, leaving 18 bases between them. CDR1 SGHTS and CDR2 YDEGEE come from the germline V gene. This CDR3 contains 14 residues. The CDR3 sequence is CASTRRGSRNTQYF. The CDR3 DNA reads as TGTGCCAGCACCCGAAGAGGGTCGAGAAATACGCAGTATTTT.

The CDR3 loop reads CASRGVPQREAFF. The DNA for the CDR3 is TGTGCCAGTAGAGGAGTCCCCCAGAGGGAAGCTTTCTTT. The rearrangement joins TRBV19 to TRBJ1-1; D gene unclear. The CDR3 length is 13 residues. V was clipped by 6 bases and J by 8 bases, with 16 bases between them. The germline V gene has CDR1 LNHDA and CDR2 SQIVND (reference sequence).

In its sample, this clone was seen a few times. The chain couples TRBV5-4 to TRBJ1-6; 7 positions match TRBD1. Germline V gives CDR1 SGHNT, CDR2 YYREEE (reference sequence). V dropped 2 bases and J dropped 7; count of bases not matched to a gene: 6. This CDR3 comprises 15 residues. The DNA for the CDR3 is TGTGCCAGCAGCTTTCGAGGACAGGCGAATTCACCCCTCCACTTT. Its protein is CASSFRGQANSPLHF.

The genes are TRBV10-3 and TRBJ2-5, with D tentatively TRBD2 (6 bases). The CDR3 has 13 amino acids. Germline loops: CDR1 ENHRY, CDR2 SYGVKD. V shed 3 bases and J shed 4 bases, with 9 bases lying between them. The CDR3 here is CAISDMGGETQYF. The CDR3 nucleotides are TGTGCCATCAGTGATATGGGGGGAGAGACCCAGTACTTC.

J is TRBJ2-7 and V is TRBV7-2; D might be TRBD1 (5 bases). V dropped 5 bases and J dropped 5 bases, with 19 bases sitting between them. The V gene's germline CDR1 is SGHTA and CDR2 FQGNSA. The CDR3 totals 15 residues. The CDR3 loop is CASSEQTVRLNEQYF. The CDR3 bases are TGTGCCAGCAGCGAGCAGACAGTGAGGCTGAACGAGCAGTACTTC.

V is TRBV19 and J is TRBJ2-5, with D maybe TRBD1 (5 bases). CDR1 is LNHDA, CDR2 SQIVND, per germline (reference sequence). V was trimmed by 1 base and J by 3 bases, leaving 9 bases between them. This CDR3 has 14 amino acids. Here the CDR3 DNA reads TGTGCCAGTAGTATAGGGGGCAGGGAAGAGACCCAGTACTTC. It codes for CASSIGGREETQYF.

This rearrangement joins TRBV20-1 to TRBJ2-1, with D hard to call. This CDR3 spans 11 amino acids. CDR1 DFQATT and CDR2 SNEGSKA come from the germline V gene (reference sequence). V was pared by 3 bases and J by 3 bases, with 3 bases between. The CDR3 DNA reads TGCAGTGCTAGTCGCTACAATGAGCAGTTCTTC. Amino acids: CSASRYNEQFF.

This clone was observed a single time. The chain is built from TRBV27 and TRBJ1-4, with D possibly being TRBD1 (6 bases). Deletions cut 4 bases from V and 4 bases from J, with 7 bases between. This CDR3 spans 13 amino acids. The germline gives CDR1 MNHEY, CDR2 SMNVEV (reference sequence). CDR3 DNA: TGTGCCAGCAGTTCACAGGGTAATGAAAAACTGTTTTTT. This sequence encodes CASSSQGNEKLFF.

The chain uses TRBV19 and TRBJ1-5, with a weak D call TRBD1 (5 bases). V was trimmed by 1 base and J by 4 bases, leaving 11 bases between them. The CDR3 totals 15 residues. Germline V gene lookup returns CDR1 LNHDA and CDR2 SQIVND (reference sequence). The CDR3 nucleotides read TGTGCCAGTAGTATAGCTGGGGGAGGAAATCAGCCCCAGCATTTT. Translation: CASSIAGGGNQPQHF. Full variable domain (missing parts from reference TRBV19 and TRBJ1-5): DGGITQSPKYLFRKEGQNVTLSCEQNLNHDAMYWYRQDPGQGLRLIYYSQIVNDFQKGDIAEGYSVSREKKESFPLTVTSAQKNPTAFYLCASSIAGGGNQPQHFGDGTRLSIL.

This clone was picked up one time. This chain connects TRBV5-6 to TRBJ1-5; D gene ambiguous. CDR3 length equals 13 residues. Looked up from germline, CDR1 is SGHDT and CDR2 is YYEEEE. V was cut by 0 bases and J by 3 bases, with 4 bases left in between. CDR3 nucleotides: TGTGCCAGCAGCTTGGGGCCCAATCAGCCCCAGCATTTT. Translated, it gives CASSLGPNQPQHF.

The V call is TRBV6-5, the J call TRBJ2-3, with 9 bases fitting TRBD2. In germline, CDR1 is MNHEY, CDR2 SVGAGI. The V gene end was trimmed by 6 bases and the J gene end by 4 bases; junction bases not matched to a gene: 5. CDR3 length: 14 residues. CDR3 in amino acids: CASRQAGGADTQYF. The CDR3 coding sequence is TGTGCCAGCAGGCAGGCGGGGGGGGCAGATACGCAGTATTTT.

The genes are TRBV28 and TRBJ2-1; 13 nucleotides match TRBD2. Germline lookup yields CDR1 MDHEN and CDR2 SYDVKM. Germline trimming cut 6 bases from V and 1 base from J; bases unmatched to any gene: 9. This CDR3 comprises 18 residues. The CDR3 DNA reads TGTGCCAGCAGAGAACTAGCGGGAGGGTTACGGTCCTACAATGAGCAGTTCTTC. It yields the protein CASRELAGGLRSYNEQFF.

The chain carries TRBV2 and TRBJ1-1, with D uncertain. V lost 2 bases and J lost 1, with 17 bases in between. Germline V gene sequence: CDR1 SNHLY, CDR2 FYNNEI. The CDR3 loop spans 17 amino acids. CDR3 in amino acids: CASSESFFRRKNTEAFF. Here the CDR3 DNA reads TGTGCCAGCAGTGAAAGTTTTTTTCGGAGGAAGAACACTGAAGCTTTCTTT.

The chain links TRBV19 to TRBJ2-2, with D perhaps TRBD1 (6 bases). The V and J ends lost 10 bases and 6 bases respectively, with 21 bases between them. The CDR3 is 15 amino acids. Germline assignment: CDR1 LNHDA and CDR2 SQIVND (reference sequence). CDR3 amino acids: CATLPPGVRAGELFF. CDR3 nucleotide sequence: TGTGCCACCCTGCCGCCAGGGGTACGTGCCGGGGAGCTGTTTTTT.

The chain couples TRBV19 to TRBJ2-2, with D possibly being TRBD1 (6 bases). The CDR3 contains 14 residues. The V and J ends lost 6 bases and 3 bases respectively, with 11 bases between them. CDR1 and CDR2 (germline): LNHDA, SQIVND (reference sequence). This CDR3 reads CASSHRADTGELFF. In DNA, the CDR3 is TGTGCCAGTAGCCACAGGGCCGACACCGGGGAGCTGTTTTTT.

As DNA, the CDR3 is TGTGCCAGCAGTCCCCCCCTAGCGGGAGTGCGGCACGAGCAGTACTTC. Translated, it gives CASSPPLAGVRHEQYF. The chain employs TRBV28 and TRBJ2-7, with 10 positions matching TRBD2. V trimming: 5 bases; J trimming: 5 bases; junction bases outside the gene matches: 12. Germline V lookup: CDR1 MDHEN, CDR2 SYDVKM. The CDR3 consists of 16 residues.

The chain links TRBV30 to TRBJ1-3, with 7 bases aligning to TRBD1. V shed 5 bases and J 4 bases; nucleotides not matched to a gene: 5. Germline V gives CDR1 GTSNPN, CDR2 SVGIG (reference sequence). CDR3 length: 13 amino acids. CDR3 sequence reads: CAWEPGQGNTIYF. The CDR3 DNA reads as TGTGCCTGGGAGCCGGGACAGGGAAACACCATATATTTT.

There are a few counts of this clone. The rearrangement links TRBV24-1 to TRBJ1-5; 9 nucleotides match TRBD1. Germline CDR1 is KGHDR and CDR2 is SFDVKD. V shed 1 base and J 11 bases; nucleotides not matched to a gene: 2. The length of the CDR3 is 13 residues. The CDR3 bases are TGTGCCACCAGTGATTTTACAGGGGGCTCCCAGCATTTT. Its protein product is CATSDFTGGSQHF.

V and J are TRBV7-2 and TRBJ1-3, with D perhaps matching TRBD1 (5 bases). The V end was cut by 0 bases, the J end by 4 bases, with 13 bases between. CDR1 and CDR2 from the germline V gene are SGHTA and FQGNSA. CDR3 size: 16 residues. CDR3 amino acids: CASSLAGPTAGNTIYF. In DNA form, the CDR3 reads TGTGCCAGCAGCTTAGCGGGGCCCACGGCGGGAAACACCATATATTTT.

This chain connects TRBV9 to TRBJ1-5; unclear D gene. V was pared by 0 bases and J by 10 bases, with 14 bases between. Per germline, CDR1 SGDLS and CDR2 YYNGEE. The CDR3 runs 14 residues. DNA for the CDR3: TGTGCCAGCAGCGTAGGTGATTTCTTAAGCCCCCAGCATTTT. Translating it yields CASSVGDFLSPQHF. Full variable domain (rest looked up from reference TRBV9 and TRBJ1-5): DSGVTQTPKHLITATGQRVTLRCSPRSGDLSVYWYQQSLDQGLQFLIQYYNGEERAKGNILERFSAQQFPDLHSELNLSSLELGDSALYFCASSVGDFLSPQHFGDGTRLSIL.

This rearrangement joins TRBV9 to TRBJ1-3; TRBD1 is a possible D gene (5 bases). Germline V gene lookup returns CDR1 SGDLS and CDR2 YYNGEE. Trimming took off 0 bases at V and 2 bases at J, with 9 bases between the two ends. The CDR3 has 15 amino acids. As DNA, the CDR3 is TGTGCCAGCAGCGTAGAGGGGCGGCCTGGAAACACCATATATTTT. Translating gives CASSVEGRPGNTIYF.

Only one count was recorded for this clone. The chain has TRBV7-8 and TRBJ2-3, with 9 nucleotides matching TRBD1. Germline V gives CDR1 SGHVS, CDR2 FQNEAQ. Trimming cost V 6 bases and J 1 base; bases outside gene matches: 8. The CDR3 is 16 amino acids. This CDR3 reads CASSPSRDRGTDTQYF. The CDR3 DNA reads as TGTGCCAGCAGTCCTTCCCGGGACAGGGGCACAGATACGCAGTATTTT.

This rearrangement joins TRBV6-2 or TRBV6-3 to TRBJ2-4; 11 nucleotides align to TRBD2. This CDR3 comprises 17 residues. Germline V lookup: CDR1 MNHEY, CDR2 SVGEGT. Germline trimming cut 2 bases from V and 4 bases from J; bases unmatched to any gene: 7. The CDR3 region has the DNA TGTGCCAGCAGTTACATCGGGACTAGCGGATATAAAAACATTCAGTACTTC. It translates to CASSYIGTSGYKNIQYF.

The chain employs TRBV30 and TRBJ1-1; the D gene is possibly TRBD1 (5 bases). V gave up 3 bases and J gave up 0 bases, with 14 bases separating them. In germline, CDR1 is GTSNPN, CDR2 SVGIG (reference sequence). This CDR3 comprises 15 residues. As DNA, the CDR3 is TGTGCCTGGAGGGTGGGACTTCTCATGAACACTGAAGCTTTCTTT. Translated: CAWRVGLLMNTEAFF.

The rearrangement links TRBV6-2 or TRBV6-3 to TRBJ2-5; 13 positions agree with TRBD2. In germline, CDR1 is MNHEY, CDR2 SVGEGT. This CDR3 is 16 amino acids long. With V trimmed by 6 bases and J by 5 bases, 9 bases remained unmatched. The CDR3 protein is CASSDPGLAGWETQYF. CDR3 in DNA: TGTGCCAGCAGCGATCCGGGACTAGCGGGGTGGGAGACCCAGTACTTC.